These T cell receptor beta chains were read from a single sample in a study of blood T cell repertoires in COVID-19. Generated by immunoSEQ multiplex PCR, the TCRdb table keeps only in-frame clones and is missing some. The repertoire includes over 85,000 clones, around 83% of them detected once, and roughly 25% sits in the top ten. The sample comprised peripheral blood. These receptors were taken from a man in his sixties with acute or convalescent COVID-19. The CDR3 runs from the conserved cysteine through the conserved F or W. A D gene is named only where the DNA matches it firmly. For some rows the clone size is stated as once, few or many, or as a class when expanded; others skip it.

CDR3 protein,CDR3 DNA,V gene,D gene,J gene,clone size
CASSPRGTGSRGESEAFF,TGTGCCAGCTCACCACGTGGGACAGGTTCTCGAGGGGAGTCCGAAGCTTTCTTT,TRBV18,TRBD1,TRBJ1-1,.
CASSEFPGYNSPLHF,TGTGCCAGCAGTGAATTTCCGGGCTATAATTCACCCCTCCACTTT,TRBV2,.,TRBJ1-6,.
CASSLFAGDSSYNEQFF,TGTGCCAGCAGCCTCTTCGCGGGGGATTCCTCCTACAATGAGCAGTTCTTC,TRBV7-9,TRBD2,TRBJ2-1,.
CASSLAFGTVNGYTF,TGTGCCAGCAGCTTAGCTTTCGGGACAGTGAACGGCTACACCTTC,TRBV7-2,TRBD1,TRBJ1-2,.
CASSSASSGNTIYF,TGTGCCAGCAGCAGCGCCAGCTCTGGAAACACCATATATTTT,TRBV5-4,.,TRBJ1-3,.
CASSMGDRGPYGYTF,TGTGCCAGTAGTATGGGGGACAGGGGACCGTACGGCTACACCTTC,TRBV19,TRBD1,TRBJ1-2,.
CATSDPGGGYTF,TGTGCCACCAGTGATCCCGGAGGTGGCTACACCTTC,TRBV24-1,.,TRBJ1-2,.
CAWSRTGAETQYF,TGTGCCTGGAGTAGAACAGGAGCGGAGACCCAGTACTTC,TRBV30,.,TRBJ2-5,.
CASSGRQGAYGYTF,TGTGCCAGCAGCGGCAGACAGGGGGCCTATGGCTACACCTTC,TRBV11-2,TRBD1,TRBJ1-2,.
CASSGDRFVQPQHF,TGTGCCAGCAGTGGGGACAGGTTTGTTCAGCCCCAGCATTTT,TRBV28,TRBD1,TRBJ1-5,.
CASSLPGTGTTEAFF,TGTGCCAGCAGCTTGCCCGGGACAGGGACCACTGAAGCTTTCTTT,TRBV7-2,TRBD1,TRBJ1-1,once
CAWREQGIPPYNEQFF,TGTGCCTGGAGAGAACAGGGCATCCCCCCCTACAATGAGCAGTTCTTC,TRBV30,.,TRBJ2-1,.
CASSLGGLANTWAEKLFF,TGTGCCAGCAGCTTAGGGGGGCTCGCCAATACGTGGGCTGAAAAACTGTTTTTT,TRBV13,.,TRBJ1-4,once
CASSLQKNTEAFF,TGTGCCAGCAGTTTACAGAAGAACACTGAAGCTTTCTTT,TRBV28,.,TRBJ1-1,.
CASSEKEDRVNQPQHF,TGTGCCAGCAGCGAAAAAGAGGACAGGGTCAATCAGCCCCAGCATTTT,TRBV7-8,TRBD1,TRBJ1-5,once
CASSSGGWTDTQYF,TGTGCCAGCAGTTCGGGAGGGTGGACAGATACGCAGTATTTT,TRBV28,TRBD2,TRBJ2-3,.
CASSLQGVKGETQYF,TGTGCCAGCAGTCTACAGGGGGTAAAGGGAGAGACCCAGTACTTC,TRBV2,TRBD1,TRBJ2-5,.
CASSLTEMTGEDYGYTF,TGTGCCAGCAGCCTCACAGAGATGACAGGGGAGGACTATGGCTACACCTTC,TRBV28,TRBD1,TRBJ1-2,.
CASSRSTRQGEGYTF,TGCGCCAGCAGCCGAAGCACGAGACAGGGTGAGGGCTACACCTTC,TRBV4-1,TRBD1,TRBJ1-2,.
CASSVASPGGKYGYTF,TGTGCCAGCAGCGTAGCTTCTCCAGGGGGCAAGTATGGCTACACCTTC,TRBV9,TRBD1,TRBJ1-2,.
CASSDRVSNQPQHF,TGTGCCAGTAGTGACAGGGTAAGCAATCAGCCCCAGCATTTT,TRBV19,TRBD1,TRBJ1-5,.
CASSQDWDRDQPQHF,TGTGCCAGCAGCCAAGATTGGGACAGGGACCAGCCCCAGCATTTT,TRBV4-2,TRBD1,TRBJ1-5,.
CASSTGANYGYTF,TGTGCCAGCAGCACAGGGGCTAACTATGGCTACACCTTC,TRBV7-2,TRBD1,TRBJ1-2,.
CASSPLPASVETQYF,TGTGCCAGCTCACCACTACCGGCAAGCGTAGAGACCCAGTACTTC,TRBV18,.,TRBJ2-5,.
CASSQEGTLNYGYTF,TGCGCCAGCAGCCAAGAGGGGACTTTAAACTATGGCTACACCTTC,TRBV4-1,.,TRBJ1-2,.
CASSHPGQGRYEQYF,TGCGCCAGCAGCCATCCCGGACAGGGGCGCTACGAGCAGTACTTC,TRBV4-1,TRBD1,TRBJ2-7,.
CASSPGTGDGYTF,TGTGCCAGCAGCCCCGGGACAGGGGATGGCTACACCTTC,TRBV28,TRBD1,TRBJ1-2,.
CASSQQGTGELFF,TGTGCCAGCAGCCAACAGGGTACCGGGGAGCTGTTTTTT,TRBV11-3,.,TRBJ2-2,.
CASRVDTEAFF,TGTGCCAGCAGGGTAGACACTGAAGCTTTCTTT,TRBV19,.,TRBJ1-1,.
CASSLYPRRPPYEQYF,TGTGCCAGCAGCTTGTATCCCAGGCGTCCACCCTACGAGCAGTACTTC,TRBV7-2,.,TRBJ2-7,.
CASSLNLEGEQFF,TGTGCCAGCAGCCTCAACCTAGAGGGTGAGCAGTTCTTC,TRBV7-3,.,TRBJ2-1,.
CASSPKVSSGQVHEQYF,TGCGCCAGCAGCCCTAAAGTTTCATCGGGACAGGTTCACGAGCAGTACTTC,TRBV5-1,TRBD1,TRBJ2-7,.
CASNNADYEQYF,TGCGCCAGTAATAATGCGGACTACGAGCAGTACTTC,TRBV5-1,.,TRBJ2-7,.
CASSLGGTSNYGYTF,TGTGCCAGCAGCTTGGGCGGGACCTCTAACTATGGCTACACCTTC,TRBV5-5,.,TRBJ1-2,few
CASSLGGSANYGYTF,TGCGCCAGCAGCTTAGGGGGTTCCGCTAACTATGGCTACACCTTC,TRBV5-1,.,TRBJ1-2,.
CASSISLGRTGYGYGYTF,TGTGCCAGCAGTATCTCCTTGGGCCGCACAGGGTATGGGTATGGCTACACCTTC,TRBV28,.,TRBJ1-2,.
CASSENSNNSPLHF,TGTGCCAGCAGTGAAAACAGTAATAATTCACCCCTCCACTTT,TRBV6-1,.,TRBJ1-6,.
CATSREASWRKETQYF,TGTGCCACCAGCAGAGAGGCGTCATGGCGGAAAGAGACCCAGTACTTC,TRBV15,.,TRBJ2-5,.
CASSLRTGGLETQYF,TGTGCCAGCAGCCTTCGGACAGGGGGCTTGGAGACCCAGTACTTC,TRBV7-9,TRBD1,TRBJ2-5,.
CASSQEGGRGKMTGELFF,TGCGCCAGCAGCCAAGAAGGGGGGAGGGGAAAAATGACCGGGGAGCTGTTTTTT,TRBV4-1,.,TRBJ2-2,.
CASSSRTGYSGNTIYF,TGTGCCAGCAGCTCGCGGACAGGGTACTCTGGAAACACCATATATTTT,TRBV5-4,TRBD1,TRBJ1-3,.
CASSKGVRGFTDTQYF,TGTGCCAGCAGCAAGGGAGTGCGGGGTTTCACAGATACGCAGTATTTT,TRBV7-2,.,TRBJ2-3,once
CASSSAGMNTGELFF,TGTGCCAGCTCATCAGCGGGGATGAACACCGGGGAGCTGTTTTTT,TRBV18,TRBD2,TRBJ2-2,.
CASSYSVESSGNTIYF,TGTGCCAGCAGTTACTCGGTGGAGAGCTCTGGAAACACCATATATTTT,TRBV6-2/TRBV6-3,.,TRBJ1-3,.